These 32 T cell receptor beta chains were sequenced from one sample in a study of identifying expanded T cells in peripheral blood. Profiled with immunoSEQ multiplex PCR; TCRdb holds only in-frame clones, not every one. The sample includes some 130,000 clones, about 88% of them seen just once. The sequencing input was blood. The receptors originated from a person between 18 and 75 years old in good health.

This clone appeared a single time. This sequence joins TRBV5-5 and TRBJ2-1; D may be TRBD2 (5 bases). CDR1 is SGHKS, CDR2 YYEKEE, per germline (reference sequence). Trimming took off 4 bases at V and 6 bases at J, with 14 bases between the two ends. The CDR3 covers 14 residues. CDR3 in DNA: TGTGCCAGCAGCAACACTAGGTCTGGCAATGAGCAGTTCTTC. It translates to CASSNTRSGNEQFF.

The CDR3 protein is CASSLYPGGNYGYTF. CDR3 in DNA: TGTGCCAGCAGTTTATACCCGGGGGGAAACTATGGCTACACCTTC. The chain recombines TRBV27 with TRBJ1-2; D is possibly TRBD1 (5 bases). The CDR3 length is 15 residues. Per germline, CDR1 MNHEY and CDR2 SMNVEV (reference sequence). The V end was cut by 1 base, the J end by 2 bases, with 11 bases between.

This rearrangement joins TRBV4-2 to TRBJ2-3, with 8 bases aligning to TRBD2. The CDR3 is made up of 16 amino acids. The junction had 4 bases not matched to a gene; V was cut back by 0 bases and J by 2 bases. The germline CDR1 and CDR2 sequences are LGHNA and YNFKEQ. This chain's CDR3 is CASSQDPGGYTDTQYF. The CDR3 DNA reads TGTGCCAGCAGCCAAGATCCGGGAGGGTACACAGATACGCAGTATTTT.

The chain has TRBV30 and TRBJ2-2; TRBD1 or TRBD2 may be the D gene (5 bases each). The CDR3 consists of 15 residues. Trimming took 3 bases from V and 4 from J, leaving 15 bases between them. From germline, CDR1 is GTSNPN and CDR2 SVGIG (reference sequence). CDR3 residues: CAWSITGRGTGELFF. CDR3 DNA: TGTGCCTGGAGCATCACAGGTCGGGGCACCGGGGAGCTGTTTTTT.

The chain has TRBV29-1 and TRBJ1-2, with D possibly matching TRBD1 (5 bases). With 5 bases removed from V and 4 bases from J, the gap between germline ends came to 23 bases. This CDR3 is built from 16 residues. Germline assignment: CDR1 SQVTM and CDR2 ANQGSEA. CDR3: CSVSLGTSSSSYGYTF. In nucleotides, the CDR3 is TGCAGCGTTTCCCTCGGGACGAGCTCCTCTTCCTATGGCTACACCTTC.

Comment on this clone: A junction end diverges from the germline sequence, so it may reflect a read error. The chain has TRBV2 and TRBJ2-7; D ambiguous. Germline assignment: CDR1 SNHLY and CDR2 FYNNEI. The CDR3 covers 13 residues. CDR3 sequence (DNA): TGTGCCAGCAGTGAAGCCTCCGGTTACATGCCCTCTTTC. Its translation: CASSEASGYMPSF.

This clone was observed a few times. The J gene is TRBJ2-1, the V gene TRBV30; 10 bases line up with TRBD2. V was pared by 4 bases and J by 9 bases, with 9 bases of the junction left unmatched. Germline V CDR1 and CDR2: GTSNPN, SVGIG (reference sequence). CDR3 length equals 14 residues. In DNA form, the CDR3 reads TGTGCCTGGAATTCACTAGCGGGGAAAAGTGAGCAGTTCTTC. This codes for CAWNSLAGKSEQFF.

This sequence joins TRBV2 and TRBJ2-7; D gene uncertain. This CDR3 is 14 amino acids long. Germline values: CDR1 SNHLY, CDR2 FYNNEI. Trimming removed 4 bases from V and 1 base from J, with 11 bases in between. CDR3 region: CASSANSLSYEQYF. In DNA, the CDR3 is TGTGCCAGCAGTGCCAACAGCCTATCCTACGAGCAGTACTTC.

The rearrangement links TRBV7-9 to TRBJ2-7; 9 bases align to TRBD1. This CDR3 is built from 15 residues. J lost 2 bases, V lost 0 bases, and 2 bases had no gene match. Looked up from germline, CDR1 is SEHNR and CDR2 is FQNEAQ (reference sequence). CDR3 sequence reads: CASSLAGTGPYEQYF. CDR3 in DNA: TGTGCCAGCAGCTTAGCGGGGACAGGGCCCTACGAGCAGTACTTC. The whole variable domain, filled in from reference TRBV7-9 and TRBJ2-7, reads DTGVSQNPRHKITKRGQNVTFRCDPISEHNRLYWYRQTLGQGPEFLTYFQNEAQLEKSRLLSDRFSAERPKGSFSTLEIQRTEQGDSAMYLCASSLAGTGPYEQYFGPGTRLTVT.

This chain uses TRBV10-1 with TRBJ2-2, with 9 bases identical to TRBD2. V shed 6 bases and J 6 bases; nucleotides not matched to a gene: 5. Per germline, CDR1 WNHNN and CDR2 SYGVQD (reference sequence). The CDR3 contains 14 residues. In DNA form, the CDR3 reads TGCGCCAGCAGGGCTAGCGGGGAGTCCGGGGAGCTGTTTTTT. Translating it yields CASRASGESGELFF.

V usage is TRBV7-8 and J usage is TRBJ1-1, with 9 bases that match TRBD1. Germline CDR1 is SGHVS and CDR2 is FQNEAQ. After removal of 4 bases from V and 6 bases from J, the junction contained 6 bases not matched to a gene. The CDR3 has 14 residues. In DNA, the CDR3 is TGTGCCAGCAGCTCCGGACAGGGGTTCTCTGAAGCTTTCTTT. It is translated as CASSSGQGFSEAFF.

This clone has only a few counts. The chain joins TRBV4-2 to TRBJ2-1; TRBD2 might be the D (6 bases). Trimming left V 0 bases short and J 10 bases short, with 16 bases between. The V gene's germline CDR1 is LGHNA and CDR2 YNFKEQ. The CDR3 sequence is 15 residues long. The DNA for the CDR3 is TGTGCCAGCAGCCAAGACGGTAGCGGCCGTGTGGAGCAGTTCTTC. Translated: CASSQDGSGRVEQFF.

This clone was found once. Other DNA sequences in this sample translate to the same CDR3. The CDR3 DNA reads TGCGCCAGCAGCTTACCGGGACTAGCGGGTAGCGATGAGCAGTTCTTC. This translates into CASSLPGLAGSDEQFF. This rearrangement joins TRBV5-1 to TRBJ2-1; the match to TRBD2 covers 12 bases. This CDR3 spans 16 amino acids. J lost 8 bases, V lost 2 bases, and 8 bases had no gene match. The germline CDR1 and CDR2 sequences are SGHRS and YFSETQ.

This clone was detected only a few times. This chain connects TRBV11-2 to TRBJ1-1, with TRBD1 as a possible D gene (5 bases). The V end lost 1 base, the J end lost 5 bases, and 11 bases lay between the germline ends. The V gene's germline CDR1 is SGHAT and CDR2 FQNNGV. This CDR3 has 14 amino acids. The CDR3 DNA is TGTGCCAGCAGCTTAGTCGGGGGTGGTACTGAAGCTTTCTTT. Translating gives CASSLVGGGTEAFF.

The chain carries TRBV4-2 and TRBJ1-2; D gene uncertain. Germline CDR1 LGHNA, CDR2 YNFKEQ. The V end lost 0 bases, the J end lost 3 bases, and 14 bases lay between the germline ends. This CDR3 has 16 residues. CDR3 sequence (DNA): TGTGCCAGCAGCCAAGATAGGCAGGCGACTCACTATGGCTACACCTTC. Translated: CASSQDRQATHYGYTF.

The rearrangement links TRBV6-1 to TRBJ2-2, with TRBD2 as a possible D gene (5 bases). The length of the CDR3 is 15 residues. V lost 3 bases and J 1 base, leaving 9 bases between the germline ends. Germline CDR1 is MNHNS and CDR2 is SASEGT. CDR3 amino acids: CASSEDLRNTGELFF. For the CDR3, the DNA is TGTGCCAGCAGTGAGGACTTGCGGAACACCGGGGAGCTGTTTTTT.

A single count supports this clone. The V call is TRBV4-3, the J call TRBJ1-1, with no clear D. CDR3 length equals 16 residues. Germline V CDR1 and CDR2: LGHNA, YSLEER. The ends were cut back, 1 base at V and 4 bases at J, with 16 bases in the middle. CDR3 amino acids: CASSQGLSSTRTEAFF. The CDR3 DNA follows: TGCGCCAGCAGCCAAGGTTTGAGTTCAACGCGCACTGAAGCTTTCTTT.

The chain is built from TRBV6-4 and TRBJ2-7, with D possibly matching TRBD2 (5 bases). The CDR3 spans 13 residues. Deletions cut 3 bases from V and 6 bases from J, with 12 bases between. Germline V gene data show CDR1 as MRHNA and CDR2 as SNTAGT. The CDR3 loop reads CASSEGEGTEQYF. CDR3 in DNA: TGTGCCAGCAGTGAAGGAGAGGGTACCGAGCAGTACTTC.

V and J are TRBV5-1 and TRBJ2-3; D call uncertain. Trimming left V 6 bases short and J 5 bases short, with 13 bases between. Germline CDR1 SGHRS, CDR2 YFSETQ. The CDR3 totals 13 residues. CDR3 DNA: TGCGCCAGCATGGAATCTCCTGGAGATACGCAGTATTTT. This sequence encodes CASMESPGDTQYF.

V usage is TRBV7-2 and J usage is TRBJ1-4, with D hard to call. The length of the CDR3 is 16 residues. Trimming pared 5 bases from V and 5 bases from J, leaving 18 bases between. From germline, CDR1 is SGHTA and CDR2 FQGNSA. The CDR3 DNA is TGTGCCAGCAGCGACCCGACCGACTTATTCAATGAAAAACTGTTTTTT. Translated: CASSDPTDLFNEKLFF.

The sample holds a few counts of this clone. As DNA, the CDR3 is TGTGCCAGCAGCCAAGGCGGGGGGGCCGATGAGCAGTTCTTC. It yields the protein CASSQGGGADEQFF. The chain uses TRBV4-2 and TRBJ2-1, with 9 bases aligning to TRBD2. CDR1 LGHNA and CDR2 YNFKEQ come from the germline V gene. The CDR3 sequence is 14 residues long. V was clipped by 1 base and J by 8 bases; unmatched bases: 3.

As DNA, the CDR3 is TGTGCCAGCACCTTCGGGAGGGCCGGGGTCAATGAGCAGTTCTTC. Protein sequence: CASTFGRAGVNEQFF. The rearrangement uses TRBV28 and TRBJ2-1, with TRBD2 matching 8 bases. The CDR3 runs 15 residues. Germline V CDR1 and CDR2: MDHEN, SYDVKM. J lost 6 bases, V lost 7 bases, and 11 bases had no gene match.

This clone was detected only once. The genes are TRBV6-5 and TRBJ2-1; D possibly corresponds to TRBD2 (7 bases). The CDR3 totals 15 residues. The V gene's germline CDR1 is MNHEY and CDR2 SVGAGI. V lost 6 bases to trimming and J lost 7 bases, with 19 bases between them. The CDR3 DNA is TGTGCCAGCAGGGCATTGAGGGGGGGCCAGAATGAGCAGTTCTTC. Translation: CASRALRGGQNEQFF.

The chain uses TRBV28 and TRBJ1-4; 10 positions match TRBD1. Germline V gene sequence: CDR1 MDHEN, CDR2 SYDVKM. Trimming cost V 3 bases and J 6 bases; bases outside gene matches: 4. The CDR3 sequence is 15 residues long. DNA of the CDR3: TGTGCCAGCAGTTTTCCCGACAGGGGGCATGAAAAACTGTTTTTT. Translating it yields CASSFPDRGHEKLFF.

In this sample, this clone turned up a few times. In DNA, the CDR3 is TGTGCCAGCAGCAAAGAGGGCCAGGTCCATAATTCACCCCTCCACTTT. It codes for CASSKEGQVHNSPLHF. The V gene is TRBV21-1, the J gene TRBJ1-6. TRBV21-1 is noted as a pseudogene. This CDR3 spans 16 amino acids.

This rearrangement joins TRBV10-1 to TRBJ2-5; maybe TRBD2 (7 bases). The CDR3 totals 15 residues. Per germline, CDR1 WNHNN and CDR2 SYGVQD (reference sequence). The V end lost 3 bases, the J end lost 2 bases, and 13 bases lay between the germline ends. In nucleotides, the CDR3 is TGCGCCAGCAGTGATGTGGGGGGGCCGCAAGAGACCCAGTACTTC. Its protein product is CASSDVGGPQETQYF.

The V and J genes are TRBV28 and TRBJ2-3; 10 bases line up with TRBD2. The CDR3 extends over 16 amino acids. The junction had 8 bases not matched to a gene; V was cut back by 5 bases and J by 3 bases. Germline lookup yields CDR1 MDHEN and CDR2 SYDVKM. CDR3 coding DNA: TGTGCCAGCAGTCCTAGCGGGAGAGTAAGAACAGATACGCAGTATTTT. As protein: CASSPSGRVRTDTQYF. The full variable domain, its missing parts supplied by reference TRBV28 and TRBJ2-3, is DVKVTQSSRYLVKRTGEKVFLECVQDMDHENMFWYRQDPGLGLRLIYFSYDVKMKEKGDIPEGYSVSREKKERFSLILESASTNQTSMYLCASSPSGRVRTDTQYFGPGTRLTVL.

This chain uses TRBV2 with TRBJ2-2, with TRBD1 as a possible D gene (5 bases). The CDR3 loop spans 12 amino acids. V was trimmed by 7 bases and J by 7 bases, leaving 10 bases between them. Germline-derived CDR1 and CDR2 are SNHLY and FYNNEI. The DNA of the CDR3 is TGTGCCAGCAACGGACAAGGCGGGGAGCTGTTTTTT. Its translation: CASNGQGGELFF. The full variable domain, completed using reference TRBV2 and TRBJ2-2, is EPEVTQTPSHQVTQMGQEVILRCVPISNHLYFYWYRQILGQKVEFLVSFYNNEISEKSEIFDDQFSVERPDGSNFTLKIRSTKLEDSAMYFCASNGQGGELFFGEGSRLTVL.

A few counts support this clone. The V and J genes are TRBV27 and TRBJ2-5; D gene uncertain. The CDR3 spans 13 residues. Germline V gives CDR1 MNHEY, CDR2 SMNVEV (reference sequence). V lost 9 bases to trimming and J lost 1 base, with 12 bases between them. The CDR3 here is CARPPRSQETQYF. DNA for the CDR3: TGTGCCAGGCCTCCCCGCAGCCAAGAGACCCAGTACTTC.

The CDR3 reads CASSPVGGVVGTDTQYF. The CDR3 nucleotides read TGTGCCAGCAGCCCCGTTGGGGGGGTAGTTGGCACAGATACGCAGTATTTT. J is TRBJ2-3 and V is TRBV7-9, with 7 bases fitting TRBD2. The CDR3 is 17 amino acids. V lost 5 bases and J lost 1; bases outside the gene matches: 12. Per the germline V gene, CDR1 is SEHNR and CDR2 is FQNEAQ (reference sequence).

The V call is TRBV7-2, the J call TRBJ2-7; 14 positions agree with TRBD2. CDR3 length: 17 amino acids. The J segment lost 0 bases and the V segment lost 4 bases, leaving 5 bases of the junction unmatched. The V gene's germline CDR1 is SGHTA and CDR2 FQGNSA. CDR3: CASSWKGLAGGSYEQYF. CDR3 sequence (DNA): TGTGCCAGCAGCTGGAAAGGACTAGCGGGGGGCTCCTACGAGCAGTACTTC.

This clone appeared a few times. The CDR3 sequence is CASSPSAGRNEKLFF. The CDR3 nucleotides read TGTGCCAGCAGCCCGTCGGCGGGTCGCAATGAAAAACTGTTTTTT. The chain links TRBV7-9 to TRBJ1-4; D is unclear. Germline CDR1 is SEHNR and CDR2 is FQNEAQ (reference sequence). The CDR3 loop spans 15 amino acids. V dropped 5 bases and J dropped 5 bases, with 15 bases sitting between them.